The present T cell receptor (beta chain) was sequenced within a study of blood T cell repertoires in COVID-19 (dated by TCRdb to the early 2020s). The study in broad terms: Samples from collaborators originated in the United States, Italy and Spain and spanned both the acute and convalescent phases of COVID-19. Samples came from the ongoing ImmuneRACE study (first 160 participants) plus 1,254 subjects from 6 global collaborators. Sample metadata almost always included a de-identified subject ID, COVID-19 status, age in years and sex. The repertoires were made available in a free public database intended to serve as a resource for research on the immune response to SARS-CoV-2. The prospective study material was composed of cDNA or gDNA derived from T cells, B-cell-depleted T cells, or PBMCs. Where HLA class I and class II types were available, the types were taken from metadata supplied by the sample provider, not from assay-based typing. Deeply sampled blood TCRbeta repertoires from subjects exposed to, actively infected with, or recovered from COVID-19 were included in the dataset. The investigation overall reported the following: How much clinical and demographic metadata was included differed by source and by participant, and the metadata was provided uncurated.

TCRbeta CDR3 regions were amplified from genomic DNA using the immunoSEQ Assay, a bias-controlled multiplex PCR. The authors' pipeline ran thus. The number of nucleated cells in each sample was estimated from the amplification of reference gene primers within the assay. To quantify the absolute abundance of each unique TCRbeta CDR3 rearrangement, sequence reads were collapsed and filtered. For each sample, productive Simpson clonality was calculated by taking the square root of Simpson's diversity index across productive rearrangements. Here the immuneACCESS table is served through TCRdb, limited to in-frame sequences with V and J called. Missing clones are a known gap in these copies; in checked studies unresolved V genes cover under half, and the rest lacks a known reason. V, J and clone size were drawn from that table, and D and trimming were deduced from the DNA. This sample comprises 110,000 to 150,000 clones, roughly 80% of them detected only once. The biggest ten clones account for approximately 9.2% of the sample.

Participants in the prospective study were enrolled through a virtual design, were aged roughly 18 to 100 years, and lived in 24 United States geographic areas. To assign participants to cohorts, the prospective study relied on clinical history that participants themselves reported in a screening survey and a study questionnaire. ImmuneRACE Cohort 3 recovered participants were defined by two consecutive negative NP/OP PCR tests, healthcare professional clearance, or symptom resolution. Mobile phlebotomists in the prospective study collected whole blood, serum and a nasopharyngeal or oropharyngeal swab from every participant. Prospective study participants could optionally give additional blood draws and questionnaires over an approximately 2-month period. Blood samples from the prospective study were shipped frozen or at room temperature prior to DNA extraction. As concerns this clone: Its antigen target is currently unknown. No base quality values were provided; no much bigger clone lies one nucleotide off.

V lost 3 bases and J lost 3 bases, and the count of bases not matched to a germline gene is 7. Measured from the cysteine to the phenylalanine, the CDR3 is 15 residues long. The read is trimmed to its CDR3 DNA, 45 bases read in frame from base 1. The germline V gene (reference sequence) yields SGHNT for CDR1 and YYREEE for CDR2. This sequence originates from a man aged 45-65 years who had recovered from COVID-19. The specimen was PBMCs or T cells enriched from blood (not recorded which). Recombination linked TRBV5-4 to TRBJ2-7; 9 middle bases align to TRBD1. CDR3 protein: CASSYSGTGNYEQYF. The DNA is TGTGCCAGCAGCTACTCCGGGACAGGGAACTACGAGCAGTACTTC.